Presented here are 24 T cell receptor beta chains from one specimen sequenced in a study of T-cell reconstitution after alpha-beta-depleted transplantation in children. The antigens of these receptors remain unknown. Notes on the study in general: T cells produced anew were the main source of T-cell counts and diversity one year after transplant.

Construction of the TCRbeta library involved unique molecular identifiers. TCRdb fed the PCR reads into MiXCR, producing one record per CDR3 protein. Here the sample spans 250,000 to 300,000 distinct CDR3 sequences, around 7.3% being singletons. The specimen was peripheral blood, collected 360 days after TCRalphabeta/CD19-depleted stem cell transplant. The receptor source for this set is a female patient aged 2 to 10 who had a stem cell transplant for Fanconi anemia, so the T cells may come from the graft donor.

CDR3 bases: TGTGCCAGCTACGACAGGGGGCGCGTAGGGGCCAACGTCCTGACTTTC. Translating it yields CASYDRGRVGANVLTF. The chain employs TRBV5-6 and TRBJ2-6; 10 bases match TRBD1. This CDR3 comprises 16 residues. Germline V lookup: CDR1 SGHDT, CDR2 YYEEEE. V was clipped by 7 bases and J by 4 bases; unmatched bases: 8. Full variable domain (outside the CDR3, taken from reference TRBV5-6 and TRBJ2-6): DAGVTQSPTHLIKTRGQQVTLRCSPKSGHDTVSWYQQALGQGPQFIFQYYEEEERQRGNFPDRFSGHQFPNYSSELNVNALLLGDSALYLCASYDRGRVGANVLTFGAGSRLTVL.

This clonotype occurred a few times. The CDR3 nucleotides are TGTGCCAGCGCCAAAAGCCCCGACAGGGTGGGTACGCAGTATTTT. This translates into CASAKSPDRVGTQYF. V and J are TRBV28 and TRBJ2-3; 7 nucleotides align to TRBD1. In germline, CDR1 is MDHEN, CDR2 SYDVKM. This CDR3 has 15 residues. The junction had 16 bases not matched to a gene; V was cut back by 8 bases and J by 8 bases.

This clonotype was observed many times. The gene calls are TRBV7-9 and TRBJ2-6; D call uncertain. Trimming removed 6 bases from V and 0 bases from J, with 3 bases in between. Germline V gene lookup returns CDR1 SEHNR and CDR2 FQNEAQ (reference sequence). The CDR3 loop spans 13 amino acids. The CDR3 loop is CASSRSGANVLTF. DNA of the CDR3: TGTGCCAGCAGTCGCTCTGGGGCCAACGTCCTGACTTTC.

This rearrangement joins TRBV5-5 to TRBJ1-1; TRBD1 aligns across 8 bases. The trim removed 1 base at V and 11 bases at J, leaving 13 bases unmatched. The CDR3 sequence is 15 residues long. CDR1 SGHKS and CDR2 YYEKEE come from the germline V gene (reference sequence). The CDR3 region is CASSLTSGGKVGAFF. The CDR3 DNA sequence: TGTGCCAGCAGCTTGACATCAGGGGGCAAGGTCGGGGCTTTCTTT.

This clonotype was counted only a few times. V usage is TRBV11-1 and J usage is TRBJ2-3, with 8 bases that match TRBD2. V shed 1 base, J shed 1 base, and the junction held 10 bases outside the gene matches. From germline, CDR1 is SGHAT and CDR2 FQDESV (reference sequence). The CDR3 sequence is 18 residues long. The CDR3 protein is CASSLGSGSGGRTDTQYF. The CDR3 DNA is TGTGCCAGCAGCTTAGGTTCTGGCAGCGGGGGCCGCACAGATACGCAGTATTTT. Together with reference TRBV11-1 and TRBJ2-3, the CDR3 gives the full variable domain: EAEVAQSPRYKITEKSQAVAFWCDPISGHATLYWYRQILGQGPELLVQFQDESVVDDSQLPKDRFSAERLKGVDSTLKIQPAELGDSAMYLCASSLGSGSGGRTDTQYFGPGTRLTVL.

This clonotype was seen more than once but under ten times. V gene TRBV6-1 combines with J gene TRBJ2-7, with 10 bases identical to TRBD1. In germline, CDR1 is MNHNS, CDR2 SASEGT. This CDR3 spans 14 amino acids. J gave up 3 bases and V 7 bases, and 6 bases lay outside the gene matches. The CDR3 reads CASTAGTGVYEQYF. As DNA, the CDR3 is TGTGCCAGCACCGCCGGGACAGGGGTCTACGAGCAGTACTTC.

This clonotype was counted at least ten times. The CDR3 loop reads CASSPRLGVDTQYF. CDR3 bases: TGTGCCAGCAGCCCTCGCTTAGGGGTAGATACGCAGTATTTT. This chain connects TRBV12-3 or TRBV12-4 to TRBJ2-3; D might be TRBD1 (5 bases). The ends were cut back, 6 bases at V and 5 bases at J, with 15 bases in the middle. The CDR3 is made up of 14 amino acids.

There are many counts of this clonotype. V gene TRBV27 combines with J gene TRBJ1-2; a weak D match, TRBD1 (5 bases). Germline V gene sequence: CDR1 MNHEY, CDR2 SMNVEV (reference sequence). The CDR3 has 15 amino acids. Deletions cut 0 bases from V and 2 bases from J, with 10 bases between. Here the CDR3 DNA reads TGTGCCAGCAGTTTATCCTTTGGGGGGAACTATGGCTACACCTTC. Translating it yields CASSLSFGGNYGYTF.

This clonotype was seen a few times. CDR3 sequence: CASSFRGGINNEQFF. CDR3 DNA sequence: TGTGCCAGCAGCTTTCGAGGGGGGATAAACAATGAGCAGTTCTTC. The V and J genes are TRBV7-3 and TRBJ2-1; D may be TRBD1 or TRBD2 (6 bases each). The germline V gene encodes CDR1 SGHTA and CDR2 FQGTGA. Trimming removed 3 bases at V and 5 bases at J, with 14 bases between. This CDR3 is 15 amino acids long.

In regard to this clonotype: Being one base from a much bigger clone, this may be a read error. V is TRBV6-2 or TRBV6-3 and J is TRBJ2-2, with D perhaps matching TRBD1 (6 bases). Germline lookup yields CDR1 MNHEY and CDR2 SVGEGT. This CDR3 region has 14 residues. CDR3 sequence reads: CASSYMGHPGVLFF. The CDR3 DNA follows: TGTGCCAGCAGTTACATGGGACATCCCGGGGTGCTGTTTTTT.

On this clonotype: Germline is not matched at one junction end, which may reflect a read error. V gene TRBV3-1 combines with J gene TRBJ2-7; D gene uncertain. CDR1 and CDR2 (germline): LGHDT, YNNKEL (reference sequence). The CDR3 sequence is 11 residues long. CDR3 coding DNA: TGTGCCGGCAGCCAAAATTACGAGCAGTACTTC. This codes for CAGSQNYEQYF.

The rearrangement joins TRBV27 to TRBJ2-3; D is perhaps TRBD1 or TRBD2 (6 bases each). From germline, CDR1 is MNHEY and CDR2 SMNVEV (reference sequence). The CDR3 length is 14 residues. V dropped 5 bases and J dropped 6 bases, with 15 bases sitting between them. The DNA of the CDR3 is TGTGCCAGCAGTCCCGCACCGGGGGCCGATACGCAGTATTTT. This sequence encodes CASSPAPGADTQYF.

This clonotype was detected only a few times. The chain joins TRBV18 to TRBJ2-5; D unresolved. V lost 3 bases and J lost 5, with 13 bases in between. The CDR3 has 14 amino acids. Per germline, CDR1 KGHSH and CDR2 LQKENI. For the CDR3, the DNA is TGTGCCAGCTCACCGGCGGTAGCCCGGGAGACCCAGTACTTC. Translated, it gives CASSPAVARETQYF.

The chain uses TRBV7-2 and TRBJ2-2, with D possibly TRBD1 on 6 matching bases. Germline assignment: CDR1 SGHTA and CDR2 FQGNSA. Trimming cost V 4 bases and J 6 bases, with 12 bases left between them. The CDR3 length is 14 residues. CDR3 loop: CASSSNRAPGELFF. CDR3 nucleotide sequence: TGTGCCAGCAGCTCCAACAGGGCCCCCGGGGAGCTGTTTTTT.

V usage is TRBV6-1 and J usage is TRBJ2-2; D ambiguous. Per the germline V gene, CDR1 is MNHNS and CDR2 is SASEGT. Trimming left V 3 bases short and J 2 bases short, with 19 bases between. The CDR3 loop spans 18 amino acids. The CDR3 nucleotides read TGTGCCAGCAGTGAGACGCTAAGGGTCCGCCAAAACACCGGGGAGCTGTTTTTT. It translates to CASSETLRVRQNTGELFF.

In its sample, this clonotype was seen a few times. The rearrangement uses TRBV24-1 and TRBJ2-1; D is perhaps TRBD1 (6 bases). Germline lookup yields CDR1 KGHDR and CDR2 SFDVKD. Trimming stripped 5 bases from V and 3 bases from J, with 13 bases between. This CDR3 region has 15 residues. The CDR3 bases are TGTGCCACCAGTGCAACGGACAGCTTCTACAATGAGCAGTTCTTC. Translation: CATSATDSFYNEQFF.

Ten or more counts support this clonotype. The rearrangement links TRBV4-2 to TRBJ2-7, with 8 bases lining up with TRBD2. V trimming: 2 bases; J trimming: 7 bases; junction bases outside the gene matches: 10. Germline assignment: CDR1 LGHNA and CDR2 YNFKEQ. The length of the CDR3 is 15 residues. CDR3 in amino acids: CASSQLGTSELEQYF. For the CDR3, the DNA is TGTGCCAGCAGCCAACTCGGGACTAGTGAACTTGAGCAGTACTTC.

The sample holds many counts of this clonotype. This chain links TRBV20-1 with TRBJ2-3; TRBD2 aligns across 13 bases. This CDR3 has 14 amino acids. V gave up 3 bases and J gave up 7 bases; unmatched junction bases: 4. Germline V lookup: CDR1 DFQATT, CDR2 SNEGSKA (reference sequence). The CDR3 DNA reads as TGCAGTGCTAGCAAGGGACTAGCGGGATATACGCAGTATTTT. Residues: CSASKGLAGYTQYF.

This clonotype was seen repeatedly, ten times or more. The chain combines TRBV28 with TRBJ2-1; D may match TRBD1 or TRBD2 (6 bases each). The CDR3 has 15 residues. Looked up from germline, CDR1 is MDHEN and CDR2 is SYDVKM. Trimming removed 2 bases at V and 8 bases at J, with 16 bases between. The CDR3 nucleotides read TGTGCCAGCAGTTTAGTTGGGGGGCCCCCCCATGAGCAGTTCTTC. Protein sequence: CASSLVGGPPHEQFF. Together with reference TRBV28 and TRBJ2-1, the CDR3 gives the full variable domain: DVKVTQSSRYLVKRTGEKVFLECVQDMDHENMFWYRQDPGLGLRLIYFSYDVKMKEKGDIPEGYSVSREKKERFSLILESASTNQTSMYLCASSLVGGPPHEQFFGPGTRLTVL.

The rearrangement uses TRBV5-1 and TRBJ1-1; 9 bases agree with TRBD1. The CDR3 contains 15 residues. The trim removed 4 bases at V and 0 bases at J, leaving 4 bases unmatched. Germline-derived CDR1 and CDR2 are SGHRS and YFSETQ. As DNA, the CDR3 is TGCGCCAGCAGCAATAGACAGGGGGTGAACACTGAAGCTTTCTTT. Its protein product is CASSNRQGVNTEAFF.

This CDR3 reads CASSQDGGWHGYTF. The CDR3 DNA sequence: TGTGCCAGCAGCCAAGATGGAGGCTGGCATGGCTACACCTTC. The chain uses TRBV4-2 and TRBJ1-2; no clear D gene. Trimming cost V 0 bases and J 6 bases, with 11 bases left between them. The CDR3 totals 14 residues. Germline lookup yields CDR1 LGHNA and CDR2 YNFKEQ.

The chain recombines TRBV28 with TRBJ2-7, with 9 bases identical to TRBD1. Germline V gene sequence: CDR1 MDHEN, CDR2 SYDVKM. The CDR3 spans 16 residues. Trimming removed 3 bases from V and 6 bases from J; junction bases left unmatched: 12. The CDR3 reads CASSFTVRDREAEQYF. The CDR3 DNA reads as TGTGCCAGCAGTTTCACGGTCCGGGACAGGGAGGCCGAGCAGTACTTC.

The gene calls are TRBV7-8 and TRBJ2-7, with 7 bases fitting TRBD1. The CDR3 covers 13 residues. The ends lost 5 bases at V and 2 bases at J; junction bases unmatched: 3. CDR1 is SGHVS, CDR2 FQNEAQ, per germline. The CDR3, as DNA: TGTGCCAGCAGCCACGGACAGGCCTACGAGCAGTACTTC. Residues: CASSHGQAYEQYF.

This clonotype was seen only a few times. V is TRBV6-2 or TRBV6-3 and J is TRBJ2-1; D unresolved. The CDR3 runs 12 residues. Germline CDR1 reads MNHEY; CDR2 reads SVGEGT. V was shortened by 2 bases and J by 10 bases, with 9 bases between the two germline ends. CDR3 nucleotide sequence: TGTGCCAGCAGTTACCCCGACCCAGAGCAGTTCTTC. Translation gives CASSYPDPEQFF.